The present T cell receptor beta chain was sequenced within a study of T cells after yellow fever vaccination. Whole-study results and caveats: FACS-sorted repertoires might harbor abundant contaminating clonotypes from the bulk population. Most primary-vaccination clones recurred post-booster (around 97% CD4, around 90% CD8).

This CDR3 spans 15 amino acids. The ends lost 4 bases at V and 5 bases at J; junction bases unmatched: 11. Germline-derived CDR1 and CDR2 are SGHRS and YFSETQ. In making TCR cDNA, 5'RACE template switching added a universal primer site and UMIs to it. TCRdb reprocessed the 5' RACE reads via MiXCR and lists one record per CDR3 protein. The data show over 250,000 distinct CDR3 sequences, over 3.5% seen once. On this clonotype: Its antigen is not known.

The chain combines TRBV5-1 with TRBJ2-7; 8 bases line up with TRBD1. Sample: PBMCs, taken 5 days after the yellow fever booster vaccination. The clonotype originates from a man in his late teens or twenties who received the YFV17D yellow fever vaccine. In DNA form, the CDR3 reads TGCGCCAGCAGCCTGGCAGGGGGCAATCTCGACGAGCAGTACTTC. Its protein is CASSLAGGNLDEQYF.